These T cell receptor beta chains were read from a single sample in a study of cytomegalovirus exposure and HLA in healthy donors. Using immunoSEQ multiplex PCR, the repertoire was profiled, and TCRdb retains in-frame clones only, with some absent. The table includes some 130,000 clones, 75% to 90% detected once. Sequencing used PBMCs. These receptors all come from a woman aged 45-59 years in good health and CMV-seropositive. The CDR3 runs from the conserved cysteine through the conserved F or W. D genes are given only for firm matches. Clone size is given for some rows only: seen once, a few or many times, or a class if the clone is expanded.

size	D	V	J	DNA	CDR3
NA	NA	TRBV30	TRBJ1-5	TGTGCCTGGAGTGCCAGGGCGGGGCAGCCCCAGCATTTT	CAWSARAGQPQHF
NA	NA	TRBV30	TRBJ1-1	TGTGCCTGGAGCCTTACGGGGGGAACGAACACTGAAGCTTTCTTT	CAWSLTGGTNTEAFF
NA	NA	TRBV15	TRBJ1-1	TGTGCCACCAGCAGAGATCACAACAGGGTCCCTGAAGCTTTCTTT	CATSRDHNRVPEAFF
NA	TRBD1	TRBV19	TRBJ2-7	TGTGCCAGTAGTGAAACAGGGGGCGGGGGTTACGAGCAGTACTTC	CASSETGGGGYEQYF
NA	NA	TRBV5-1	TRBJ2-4	TGCGCCAGCAGCTCAGACCATGACAGCCCCATTCAGTACTTC	CASSSDHDSPIQYF
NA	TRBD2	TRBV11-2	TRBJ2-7	TGTGCCAGCAGCCTTAAAGCGGGAGACTACTCCTACGAGCAGTACTTC	CASSLKAGDYSYEQYF
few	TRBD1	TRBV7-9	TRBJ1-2	TGTGCCAGCAGCTTAGGAACCACAGGGGTCGGCTACACCTTC	CASSLGTTGVGYTF
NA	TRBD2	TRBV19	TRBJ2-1	TGTGCCAGTAGCGGGAGGGCCTACAATGAGCAGTTCTTC	CASSGRAYNEQFF
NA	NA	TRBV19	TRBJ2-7	TGTGCCAGTAGTCACAGGGAACCATCCTACGAGCAGTACTTC	CASSHREPSYEQYF
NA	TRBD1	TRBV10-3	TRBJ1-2	TGTGCCATCAGTGAGTCGTTGACAGGGAACTATGGCTACACCTTC	CAISESLTGNYGYTF
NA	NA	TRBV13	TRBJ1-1	TGTGCCAGCAGCATGACCCGGGGTACTGAAGCTTTCTTT	CASSMTRGTEAFF
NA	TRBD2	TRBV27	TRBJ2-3	TGTGCCAGCACTCGGGGGGGCACAGATACGCAGTATTTT	CASTRGGTDTQYF
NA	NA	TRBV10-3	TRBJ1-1	TGTGCCATCAGTGAGTCCCAGAGCCGGGGCACTGAAGCTTTCTTT	CAISESQSRGTEAFF
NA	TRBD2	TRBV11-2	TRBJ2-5	TGTGCCAGCAGCCCCAGACTAGCGGGCCCCCAGTACTTC	CASSPRLAGPQYF
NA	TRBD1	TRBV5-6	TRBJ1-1	TGTGCCAGCAGCCCGGACAGGGGGCTTGTTGAAGCTTTCTTT	CASSPDRGLVEAFF
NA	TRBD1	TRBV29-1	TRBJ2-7	TGCAGCGGGGGACAGTCCTACGAGCAGTACTTC	CSGGQSYEQYF
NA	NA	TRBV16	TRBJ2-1	TGTGCCAGCCGAAGGAGCTCTCCGGGGAATGAGCAGTTCTTC	CASRRSSPGNEQFF
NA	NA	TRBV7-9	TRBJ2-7	TGTTCCAGCAGCTTAGACTTCTACGAGCAGTACTTC	CSSSLDFYEQYF
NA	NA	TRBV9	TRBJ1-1	TGTGCCAGCAGCGTAGCTAGTAGAATGAACACTGAAGCTTTCTTT	CASSVASRMNTEAFF
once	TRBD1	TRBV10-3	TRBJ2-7	TGTGCCATCAAGGGACAGGGAACCCACGAGCAGTACTTC	CAIKGQGTHEQYF
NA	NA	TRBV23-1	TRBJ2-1	TGCGCCACCCCAGTCTGGCTAGCTGGCAATGAGCAGTTCTTC	CATPVWLAGNEQFF
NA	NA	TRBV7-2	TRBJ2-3	TGTGCCAGCAGCCCCCTCCCCGGAGGGACCCCAGATACGCAGTATTTT	CASSPLPGGTPDTQYF
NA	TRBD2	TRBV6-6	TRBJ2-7	TGTGCCAGCAGCCTCACTAGCGGGAGAAGCTCCTACGAGCAGTACTTC	CASSLTSGRSSYEQYF
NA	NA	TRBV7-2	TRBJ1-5	TGTGCCAGCAGCTTAGCCGATCAGCCCCAGCATTTT	CASSLADQPQHF
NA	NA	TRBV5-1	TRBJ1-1	TGCGCCAGCAGCTTGGCGTCCACTCTGAACACTGAAGCTTTCTTT	CASSLASTLNTEAFF
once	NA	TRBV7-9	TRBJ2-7	TGTGCCAGCACCCCTGCCGGGGAGAGCTACGAGCAGTACTTC	CASTPAGESYEQYF
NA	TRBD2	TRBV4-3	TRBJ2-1	TGCGCCAGCAGCCAAGAGGGGAGCGGGGACTGGGAGCAGTTCTTC	CASSQEGSGDWEQFF
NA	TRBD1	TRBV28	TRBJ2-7	TGTGCCAGCAGTCCCGCCGGGACAGGGTTGAGCTACGAGCAGTACTTC	CASSPAGTGLSYEQYF
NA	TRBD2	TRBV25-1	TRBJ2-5	TGTGCCAGCAGTATGCGGGGGGTAATCCAAGAGACCCAGTACTTC	CASSMRGVIQETQYF
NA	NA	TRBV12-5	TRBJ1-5	TGTGCTAGTGTGGGCCCAGCCCATCGGTCCCAGCATTTT	CASVGPAHRSQHF
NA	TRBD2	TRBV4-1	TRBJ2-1	TGCGCCAGCAGCCTGAGACTAGCGGGAGAGTACAGGGGCAATGAGCAGTTCTTC	CASSLRLAGEYRGNEQFF
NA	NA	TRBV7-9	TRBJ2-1	TGTGCCAGCAGACTCCGTTTTGAGGAGCAGTTCTTC	CASRLRFEEQFF
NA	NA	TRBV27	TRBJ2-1	TGTGCCAGCAGTACTGGGACTCTGAGCTCCTACAATGAGCAGTTCTTC	CASSTGTLSSYNEQFF
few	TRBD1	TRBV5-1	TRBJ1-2	TGCGCCAGCAGCGGACAGGGGATTTCATATGGCTACACCTTC	CASSGQGISYGYTF
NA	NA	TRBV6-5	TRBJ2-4	TGTGCCAGCAGTTACGGGGGCGACAGTCAGTACTTC	CASSYGGDSQYF
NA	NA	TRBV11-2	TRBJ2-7	TGTGCCAGCAGCTTAAATCTAGCGTCTGGCCACGAGCAGTACTTC	CASSLNLASGHEQYF
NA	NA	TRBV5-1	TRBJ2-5	TGCGCCAGCAGCCAATTATCGGGGGAGACCCAGTACTTC	CASSQLSGETQYF
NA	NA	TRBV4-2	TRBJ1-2	TGTGCCAGCAGCCAAGTTTCAGCCCAGGGTAACTATGGCTACACCTTC	CASSQVSAQGNYGYTF
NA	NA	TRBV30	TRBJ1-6	TGTGCCTGGAGTGTCGGGACAAGTAATTCACCCCTCCACTTT	CAWSVGTSNSPLHF
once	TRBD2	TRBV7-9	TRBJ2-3	TGTGCCAGCAGCGGTAGCGGGGGAGCAGATACGCAGTATTTT	CASSGSGGADTQYF
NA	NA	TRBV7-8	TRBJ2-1	TGTGCCAGCAGCTTAGCTAGCGGCTACAATGAGCAGTTCTTC	CASSLASGYNEQFF